This T cell receptor beta chain appears in the sequencing data of a study of shared clonotypes between healthy human individuals. Whole-study findings and limits: It was the few donors that limited the genetic and exposure-history diversity represented.

Assay execution took place at the deep level. Unsorted PBMC contributed 250 to 350 ng DNA, roughly 30,000 T cell genomes, to each replicate PCR. Using immunoSEQ multiplex PCR, the repertoire was profiled, and TCRdb retains in-frame clones only, with some absent. The sample carries 450,000 to 500,000 clones, around 73% recorded once. Donors, healthy HIV-negative adults, lacked recent acute infections or vaccinations. The ends lost 8 bases at V and 5 bases at J; junction bases unmatched: 5. This CDR3 comprises 13 residues. From germline, CDR1 is WSHSY and CDR2 SAAADI. Points on this clone: What it binds is unknown.

The sample comprised PBMCs. The chain uses TRBV10-2 and TRBJ1-1; 10 nucleotides match TRBD1. The clonotype comes from a woman aged 40 to 50 in good health. Some clones in this sample may be carry-over from other donors' samples. Here the CDR3 DNA reads TGCGCCAGCGGGACAGGGGATATTACTGAAGCTTTCTTT. It encodes CASGTGDITEAFF.